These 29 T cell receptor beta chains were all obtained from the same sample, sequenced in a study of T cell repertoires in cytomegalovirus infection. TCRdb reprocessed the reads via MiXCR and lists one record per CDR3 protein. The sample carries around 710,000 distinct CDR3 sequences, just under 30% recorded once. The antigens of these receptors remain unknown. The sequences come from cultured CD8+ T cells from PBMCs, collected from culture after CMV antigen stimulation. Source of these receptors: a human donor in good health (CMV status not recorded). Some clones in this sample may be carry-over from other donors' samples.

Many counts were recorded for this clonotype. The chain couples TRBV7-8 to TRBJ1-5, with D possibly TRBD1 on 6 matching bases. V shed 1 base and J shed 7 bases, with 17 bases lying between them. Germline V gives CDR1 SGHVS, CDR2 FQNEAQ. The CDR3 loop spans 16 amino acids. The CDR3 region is CASSLGGGRAGQPQHF. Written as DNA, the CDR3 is TGTGCCAGCAGCTTAGGGGGGGGCAGGGCAGGGCAGCCCCAGCATTTT.

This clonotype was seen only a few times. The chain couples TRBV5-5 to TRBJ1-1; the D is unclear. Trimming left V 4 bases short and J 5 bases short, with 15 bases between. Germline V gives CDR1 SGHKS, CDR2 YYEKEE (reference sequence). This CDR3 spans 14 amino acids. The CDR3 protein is CASSLREPWTEAFF. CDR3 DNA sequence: TGTGCCAGCAGCCTTCGGGAACCCTGGACTGAAGCTTTCTTT.

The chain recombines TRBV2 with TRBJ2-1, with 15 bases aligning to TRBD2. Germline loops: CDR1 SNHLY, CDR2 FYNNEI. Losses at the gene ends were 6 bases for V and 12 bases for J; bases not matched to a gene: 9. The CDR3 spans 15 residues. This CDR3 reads CASRWTSGGDIGQFF. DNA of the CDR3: TGTGCCAGCAGATGGACTAGCGGGGGGGATATAGGGCAGTTCTTC.

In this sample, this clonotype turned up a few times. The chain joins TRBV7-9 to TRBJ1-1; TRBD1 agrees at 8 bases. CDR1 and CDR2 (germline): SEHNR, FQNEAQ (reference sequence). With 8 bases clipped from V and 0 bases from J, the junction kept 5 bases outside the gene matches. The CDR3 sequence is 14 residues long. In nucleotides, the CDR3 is TGTGCCAGCGGTACAGGGGGGCTGAACACTGAAGCTTTCTTT. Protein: CASGTGGLNTEAFF.

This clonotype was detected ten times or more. The CDR3 loop reads CASSLDQMDTDTQYF. The CDR3 DNA is TGTGCCAGCAGCTTAGATCAGATGGACACAGATACGCAGTATTTT. This rearrangement joins TRBV7-9 to TRBJ2-3; D ambiguous. The V end lost 1 base, the J end lost 2 bases, and 10 bases lay between the germline ends. CDR3 size: 15 residues. Germline lookup yields CDR1 SEHNR and CDR2 FQNEAQ (reference sequence).

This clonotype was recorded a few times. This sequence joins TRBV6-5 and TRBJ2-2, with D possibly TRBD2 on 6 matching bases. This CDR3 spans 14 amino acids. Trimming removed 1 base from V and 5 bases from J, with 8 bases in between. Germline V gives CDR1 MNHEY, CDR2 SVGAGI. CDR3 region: CASSYFAGTGELFF. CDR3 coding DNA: TGTGCCAGCAGTTACTTTGCGGGGACCGGGGAGCTGTTTTTT.

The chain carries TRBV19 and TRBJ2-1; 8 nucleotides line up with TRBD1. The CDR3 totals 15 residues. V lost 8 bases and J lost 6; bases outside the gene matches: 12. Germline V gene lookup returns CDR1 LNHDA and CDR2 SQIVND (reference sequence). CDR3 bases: TGTGCCAGTTCTCCCGGGACAGGATGGGCCAATGAGCAGTTCTTC. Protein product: CASSPGTGWANEQFF.

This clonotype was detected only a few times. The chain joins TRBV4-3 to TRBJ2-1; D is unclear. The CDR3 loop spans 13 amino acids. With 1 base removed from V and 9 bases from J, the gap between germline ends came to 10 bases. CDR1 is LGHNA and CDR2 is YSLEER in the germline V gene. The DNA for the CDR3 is TGCGCCAGCAGCCAAGTTGTAATTGCTGAGCAGTTCTTC. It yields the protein CASSQVVIAEQFF.

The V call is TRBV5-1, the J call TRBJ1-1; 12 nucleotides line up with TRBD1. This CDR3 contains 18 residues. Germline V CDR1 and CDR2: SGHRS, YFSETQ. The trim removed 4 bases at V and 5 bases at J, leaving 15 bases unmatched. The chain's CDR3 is CASSLPGGTGGSWTEAFF. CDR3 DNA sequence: TGCGCCAGCAGCCTCCCAGGGGGGACAGGGGGCTCCTGGACTGAAGCTTTCTTT.

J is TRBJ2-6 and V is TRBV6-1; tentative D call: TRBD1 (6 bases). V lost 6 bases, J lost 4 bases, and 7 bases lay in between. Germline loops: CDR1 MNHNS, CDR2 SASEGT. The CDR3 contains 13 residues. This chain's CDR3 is CASRTGGANVLTF. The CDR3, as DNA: TGTGCCAGCAGGACAGGAGGGGCCAACGTCCTGACTTTC.

CDR3 DNA sequence: TGTGCCAGTAGTGGGACAGGGGCCGGCCAGCCCCAGCATTTT. Protein sequence: CASSGTGAGQPQHF. The gene calls are TRBV19 and TRBJ1-5; 10 positions agree with TRBD1. V was clipped by 5 bases and J by 7 bases; unmatched bases: 5. The CDR3 consists of 14 residues. Germline V gene data show CDR1 as LNHDA and CDR2 as SQIVND (reference sequence).

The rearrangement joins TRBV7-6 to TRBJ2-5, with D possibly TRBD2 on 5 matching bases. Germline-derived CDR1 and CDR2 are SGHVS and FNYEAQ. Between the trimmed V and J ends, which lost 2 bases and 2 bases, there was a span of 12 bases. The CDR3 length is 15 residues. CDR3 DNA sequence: TGTGCCAGCAGCTTAATCCCGGGGTCTCAAGAGACCCAGTACTTC. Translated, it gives CASSLIPGSQETQYF.

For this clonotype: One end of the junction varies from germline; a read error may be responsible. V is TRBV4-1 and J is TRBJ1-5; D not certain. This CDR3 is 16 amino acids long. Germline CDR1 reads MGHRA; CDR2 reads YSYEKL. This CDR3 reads CASSQGDISGKQPQHF. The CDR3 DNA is TGCGCCAGCAGCCAAGGAGACATATCCGGCAAACAGCCCCAGCATTTT.

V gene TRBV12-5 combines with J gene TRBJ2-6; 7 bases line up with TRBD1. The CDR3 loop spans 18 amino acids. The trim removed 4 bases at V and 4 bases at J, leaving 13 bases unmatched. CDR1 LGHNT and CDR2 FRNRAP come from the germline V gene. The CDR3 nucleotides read TGTGCTAGTGGTTACGGGTATACAGACAGGGCCGGGGCCAACGTCCTGACTTTC. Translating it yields CASGYGYTDRAGANVLTF.

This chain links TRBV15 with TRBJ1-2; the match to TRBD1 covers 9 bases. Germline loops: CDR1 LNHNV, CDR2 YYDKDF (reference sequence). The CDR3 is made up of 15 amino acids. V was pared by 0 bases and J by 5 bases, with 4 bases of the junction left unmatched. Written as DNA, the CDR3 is TGTGCCACCAGCAGAGATAGGGACAGGGAATATGGCTACACCTTC. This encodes CATSRDRDREYGYTF.

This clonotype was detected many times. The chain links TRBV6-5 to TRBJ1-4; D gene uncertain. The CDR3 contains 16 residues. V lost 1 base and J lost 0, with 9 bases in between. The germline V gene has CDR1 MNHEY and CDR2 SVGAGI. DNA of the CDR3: TGTGCCAGCAGTTACTGGTCGGGGACAACTAATGAAAAACTGTTTTTT. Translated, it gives CASSYWSGTTNEKLFF.

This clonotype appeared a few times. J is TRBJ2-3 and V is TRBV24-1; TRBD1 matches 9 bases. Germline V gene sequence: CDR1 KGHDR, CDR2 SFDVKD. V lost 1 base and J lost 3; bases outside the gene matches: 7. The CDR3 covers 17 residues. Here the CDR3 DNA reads TGTGCCACCAGTGATTTATCGGGACAGGGTCTAACAGATACGCAGTATTTT. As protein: CATSDLSGQGLTDTQYF.

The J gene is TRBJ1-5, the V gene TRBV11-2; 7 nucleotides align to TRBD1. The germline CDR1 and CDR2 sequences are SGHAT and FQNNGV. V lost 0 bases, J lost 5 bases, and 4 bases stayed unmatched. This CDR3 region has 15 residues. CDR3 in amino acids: CASSLEGQPHQPQHF. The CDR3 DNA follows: TGTGCCAGCAGCTTAGAGGGACAGCCCCATCAGCCCCAGCATTTT.

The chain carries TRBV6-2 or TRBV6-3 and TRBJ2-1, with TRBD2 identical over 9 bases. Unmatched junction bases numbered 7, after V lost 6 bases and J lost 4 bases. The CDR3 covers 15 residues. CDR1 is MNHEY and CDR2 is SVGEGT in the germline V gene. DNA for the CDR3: TGTGCCAGCAGCCCCCTTGGACTAGCGTACAATGAGCAGTTCTTC. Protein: CASSPLGLAYNEQFF.

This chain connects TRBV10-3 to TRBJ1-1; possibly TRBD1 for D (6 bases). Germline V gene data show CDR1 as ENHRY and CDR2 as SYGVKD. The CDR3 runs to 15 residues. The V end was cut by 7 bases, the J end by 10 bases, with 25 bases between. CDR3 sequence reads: CAIKGNGTTPEGAFF. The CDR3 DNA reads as TGTGCCATCAAGGGAAACGGGACAACCCCGGAGGGAGCTTTCTTT.

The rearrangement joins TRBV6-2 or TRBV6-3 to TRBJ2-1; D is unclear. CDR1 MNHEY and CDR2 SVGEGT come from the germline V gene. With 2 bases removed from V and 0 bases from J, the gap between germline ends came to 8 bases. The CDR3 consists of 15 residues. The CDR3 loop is CASSYTLSSYNEQFF. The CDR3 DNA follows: TGTGCCAGCAGTTACACCCTGTCCTCCTACAATGAGCAGTTCTTC.

CDR3 loop: CASSEVVRGLSEAFF. The CDR3 DNA reads as TGTGCCAGCAGTGAAGTGGTTAGGGGGCTCTCTGAAGCTTTCTTT. The chain joins TRBV6-1 to TRBJ1-1; 7 positions match TRBD1. The CDR3 extends over 15 amino acids. CDR1 MNHNS and CDR2 SASEGT come from the germline V gene. The V and J ends lost 1 base and 6 bases, in that order; junction bases with no gene match: 8.

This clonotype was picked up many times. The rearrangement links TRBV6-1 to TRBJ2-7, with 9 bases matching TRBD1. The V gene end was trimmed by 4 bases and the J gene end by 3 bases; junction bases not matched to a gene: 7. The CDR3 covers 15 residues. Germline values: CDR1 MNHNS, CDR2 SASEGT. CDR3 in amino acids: CASSVYSGQGYEQYF. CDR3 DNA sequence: TGTGCCAGCAGTGTTTATTCGGGACAGGGCTACGAGCAGTACTTC.

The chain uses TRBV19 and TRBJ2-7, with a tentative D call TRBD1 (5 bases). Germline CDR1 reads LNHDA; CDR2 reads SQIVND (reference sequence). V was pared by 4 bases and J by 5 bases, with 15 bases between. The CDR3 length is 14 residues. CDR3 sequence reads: CASSTYRSANEQYF. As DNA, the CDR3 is TGTGCCAGTAGTACGTACAGGTCCGCCAACGAGCAGTACTTC. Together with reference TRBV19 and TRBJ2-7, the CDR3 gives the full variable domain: DGGITQSPKYLFRKEGQNVTLSCEQNLNHDAMYWYRQDPGQGLRLIYYSQIVNDFQKGDIAEGYSVSREKKESFPLTVTSAQKNPTAFYLCASSTYRSANEQYFGPGTRLTVT.

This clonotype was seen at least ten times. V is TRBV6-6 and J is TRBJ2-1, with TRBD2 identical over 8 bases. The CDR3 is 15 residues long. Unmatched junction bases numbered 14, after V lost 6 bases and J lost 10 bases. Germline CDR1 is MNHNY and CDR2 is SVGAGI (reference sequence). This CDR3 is CASRGSGGAPGEQFF. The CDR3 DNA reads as TGTGCCAGCAGGGGAAGCGGGGGTGCTCCGGGGGAGCAGTTCTTC.

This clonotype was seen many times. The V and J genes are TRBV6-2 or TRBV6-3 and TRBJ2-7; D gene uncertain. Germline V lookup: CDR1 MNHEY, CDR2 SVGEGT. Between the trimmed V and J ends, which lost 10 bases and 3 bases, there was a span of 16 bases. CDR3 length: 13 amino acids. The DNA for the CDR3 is TGTGCCACCCTGAGAGAAGGCAACTACGAGCAGTACTTC. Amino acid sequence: CATLREGNYEQYF.

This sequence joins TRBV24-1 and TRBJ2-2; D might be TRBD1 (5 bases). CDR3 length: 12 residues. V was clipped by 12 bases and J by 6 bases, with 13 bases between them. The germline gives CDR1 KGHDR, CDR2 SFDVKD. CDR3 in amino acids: CAVTGEAGELFF. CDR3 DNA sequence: TGTGCCGTAACAGGAGAGGCCGGGGAGCTGTTTTTT.

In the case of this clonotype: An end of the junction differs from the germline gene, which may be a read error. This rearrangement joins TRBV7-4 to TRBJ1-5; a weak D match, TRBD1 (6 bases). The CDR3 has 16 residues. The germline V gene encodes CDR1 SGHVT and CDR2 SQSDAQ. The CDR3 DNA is TGTGCCAGCAGCGGACAGCAGGGATTTAGCACTCAGCCCCAGCATTTT. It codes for CASSGQQGFSTQPQHF.

CDR3 protein: CASSDRDRPYEQYV. The DNA of the CDR3 is TGTGCCAGCAGTGACCGGGACAGGCCTTACGAGCAGTACGTC. The chain is built from TRBV27 and TRBJ2-7; TRBD1 matches at 8 bases. J gave up 4 bases and V 5 bases, and 7 bases lay outside the gene matches. CDR1 is MNHEY, CDR2 SMNVEV, per germline (reference sequence). This CDR3 spans 14 amino acids.